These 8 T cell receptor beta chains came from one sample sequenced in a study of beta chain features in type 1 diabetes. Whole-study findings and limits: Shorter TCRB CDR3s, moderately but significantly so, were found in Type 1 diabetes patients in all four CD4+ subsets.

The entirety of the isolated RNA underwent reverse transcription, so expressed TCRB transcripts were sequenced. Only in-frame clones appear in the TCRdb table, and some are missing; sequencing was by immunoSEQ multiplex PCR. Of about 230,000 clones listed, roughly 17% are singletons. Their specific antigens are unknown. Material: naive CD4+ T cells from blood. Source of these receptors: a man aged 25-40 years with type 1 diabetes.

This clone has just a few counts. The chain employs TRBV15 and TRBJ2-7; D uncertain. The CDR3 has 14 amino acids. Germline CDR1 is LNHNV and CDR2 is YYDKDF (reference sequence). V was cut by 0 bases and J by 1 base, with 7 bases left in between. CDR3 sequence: CATSRDVGSYEQYF. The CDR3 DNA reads TGTGCCACCAGCAGAGATGTAGGGTCCTACGAGCAGTACTTC.

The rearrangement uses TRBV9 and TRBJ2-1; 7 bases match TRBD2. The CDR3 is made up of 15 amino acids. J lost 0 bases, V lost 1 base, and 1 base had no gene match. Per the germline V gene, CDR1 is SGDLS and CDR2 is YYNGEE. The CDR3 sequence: CASSVTGGSYNEQFF. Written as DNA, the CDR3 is TGTGCCAGCAGCGTAACGGGGGGCTCCTACAATGAGCAGTTCTTC.

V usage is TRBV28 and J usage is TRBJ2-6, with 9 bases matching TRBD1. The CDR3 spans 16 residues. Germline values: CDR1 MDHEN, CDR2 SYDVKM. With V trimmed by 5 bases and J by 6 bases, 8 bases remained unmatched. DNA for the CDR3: TGTGCCAGCAGTCTTACAGGGGGCTCGGCGGCCAACGTCCTGACTTTC. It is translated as CASSLTGGSAANVLTF.

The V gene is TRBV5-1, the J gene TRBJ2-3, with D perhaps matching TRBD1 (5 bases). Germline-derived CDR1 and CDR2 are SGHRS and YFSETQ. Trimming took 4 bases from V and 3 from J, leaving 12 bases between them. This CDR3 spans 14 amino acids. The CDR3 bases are TGCGCCAGCAGCATAGGGCAGGGTACAGATACGCAGTATTTT. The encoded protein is CASSIGQGTDTQYF.

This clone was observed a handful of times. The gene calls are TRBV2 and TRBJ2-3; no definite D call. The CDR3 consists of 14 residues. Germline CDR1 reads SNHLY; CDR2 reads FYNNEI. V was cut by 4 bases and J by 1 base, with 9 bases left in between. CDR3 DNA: TGTGCCAGCAGTGGACTCGTTCGCACAGATACGCAGTATTTT. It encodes CASSGLVRTDTQYF.

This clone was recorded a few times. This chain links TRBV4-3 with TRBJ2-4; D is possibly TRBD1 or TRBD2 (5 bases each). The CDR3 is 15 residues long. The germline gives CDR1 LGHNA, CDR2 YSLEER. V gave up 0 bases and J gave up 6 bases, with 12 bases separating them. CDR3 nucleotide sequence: TGCGCCAGCAGCCAAGAGAGGGGATATGGAAACATTCAGTACTTC. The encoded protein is CASSQERGYGNIQYF.

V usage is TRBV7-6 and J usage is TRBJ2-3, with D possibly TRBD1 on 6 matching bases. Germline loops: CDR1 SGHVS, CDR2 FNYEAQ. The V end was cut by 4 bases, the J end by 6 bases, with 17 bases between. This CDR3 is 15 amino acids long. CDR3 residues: CASSSTGNVGDTQYF. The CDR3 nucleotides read TGTGCCAGCAGCTCCACAGGGAACGTCGGCGATACGCAGTATTTT. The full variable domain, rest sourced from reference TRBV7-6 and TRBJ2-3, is GAGVSQSPRYKVTKRGQDVALRCDPISGHVSLYWYRQALGQGPEFLTYFNYEAQQDKSGLPNDRFSAERPEGSISTLTIQRTEQRDSAMYRCASSSTGNVGDTQYFGPGTRLTVL.

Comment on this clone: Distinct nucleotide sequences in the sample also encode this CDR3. As DNA, the CDR3 is TGCGCCAGCAGCCAGCCAGGGCAAGGCAATCAGCCCCAGCATTTT. Translation: CASSQPGQGNQPQHF. The chain employs TRBV4-1 and TRBJ1-5; a weak D match, TRBD1 (5 bases). Germline V gene lookup returns CDR1 MGHRA and CDR2 YSYEKL. Trimming removed 3 bases at V and 2 bases at J, with 11 bases between. CDR3 size: 15 residues.